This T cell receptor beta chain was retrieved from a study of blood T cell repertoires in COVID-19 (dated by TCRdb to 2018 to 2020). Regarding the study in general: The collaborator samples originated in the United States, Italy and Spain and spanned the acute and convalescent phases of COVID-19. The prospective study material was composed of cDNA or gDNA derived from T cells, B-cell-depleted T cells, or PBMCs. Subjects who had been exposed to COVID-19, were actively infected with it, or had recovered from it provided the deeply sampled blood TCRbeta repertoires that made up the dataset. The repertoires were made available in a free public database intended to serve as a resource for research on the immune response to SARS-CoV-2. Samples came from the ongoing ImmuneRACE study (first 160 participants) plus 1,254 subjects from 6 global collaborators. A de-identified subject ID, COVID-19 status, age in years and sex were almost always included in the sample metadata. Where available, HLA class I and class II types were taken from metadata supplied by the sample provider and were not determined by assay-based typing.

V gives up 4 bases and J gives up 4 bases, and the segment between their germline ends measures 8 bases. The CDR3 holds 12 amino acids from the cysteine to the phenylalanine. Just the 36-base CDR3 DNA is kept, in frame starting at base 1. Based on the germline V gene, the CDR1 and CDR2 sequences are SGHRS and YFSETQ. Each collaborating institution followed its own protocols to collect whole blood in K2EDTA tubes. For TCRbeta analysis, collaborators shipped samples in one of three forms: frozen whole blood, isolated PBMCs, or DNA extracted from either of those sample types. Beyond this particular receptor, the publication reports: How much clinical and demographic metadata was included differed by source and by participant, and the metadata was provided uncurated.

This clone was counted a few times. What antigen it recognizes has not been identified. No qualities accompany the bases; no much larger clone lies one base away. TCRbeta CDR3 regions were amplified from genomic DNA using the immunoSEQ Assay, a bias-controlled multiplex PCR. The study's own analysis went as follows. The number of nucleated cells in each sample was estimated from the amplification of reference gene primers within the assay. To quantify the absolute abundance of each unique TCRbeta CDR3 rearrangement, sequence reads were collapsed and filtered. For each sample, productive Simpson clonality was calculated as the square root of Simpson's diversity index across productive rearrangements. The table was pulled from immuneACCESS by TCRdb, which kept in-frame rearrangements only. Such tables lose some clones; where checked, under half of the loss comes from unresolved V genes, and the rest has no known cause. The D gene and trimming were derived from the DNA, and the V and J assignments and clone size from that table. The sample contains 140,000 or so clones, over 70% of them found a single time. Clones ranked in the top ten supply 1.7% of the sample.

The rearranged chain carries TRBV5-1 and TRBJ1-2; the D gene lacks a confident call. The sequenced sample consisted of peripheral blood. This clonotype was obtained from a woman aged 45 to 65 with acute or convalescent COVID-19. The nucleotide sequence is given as TGCGCCAGCAGCCTTCCCAGCTATGGCTACACCTTC. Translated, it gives CASSLPSYGYTF.